These T cell receptor beta chains were read from a single sample in a study of cytomegalovirus exposure and HLA in healthy donors. The method was immunoSEQ multiplex PCR; TCRdb's version includes in-frame clones alone and lacks a portion of them. Among some 160,000 clones listed, approximately 81% were seen once. Sequenced material: PBMCs. All receptors come from a man aged 50-59 years in good health and CMV-seropositive. Each CDR3 is given with its conserved first and last residue. A D gene is named only where the DNA matches it firmly. The size entry is marked missing in some rows and otherwise reads once, few, many or a size class.

d_call clone_size j_call v_call cdr3_length cdr3_aa cdr3_nt
NA NA TRBJ2-7 TRBV6-1 13 CASNRDIRYEQYF TGTGCCAGCAACCGGGACATTAGGTACGAGCAGTACTTC
TRBD1 NA TRBJ1-1 TRBV11-2 16 CASSLRGDRANTEAFF TGTGCCAGCAGCTTAAGAGGGGACAGGGCGAACACTGAAGCTTTCTTT
TRBD1 NA TRBJ1-4 TRBV2 18 CASRQGWPVVSTNEKLFF TGTGCCAGCAGACAGGGGTGGCCCGTCGTCTCAACTAATGAAAAACTGTTTTTT
NA NA TRBJ2-2 TRBV27 13 CASGLQTYGELFF TGTGCCAGCGGACTCCAGACGTACGGGGAGCTGTTTTTT
TRBD1 once TRBJ1-6 TRBV5-8 16 CASTLDPGQKNSPLHF TGTGCCAGCACCCTTGACCCGGGACAGAAGAATTCACCCCTCCACTTT
NA NA TRBJ1-1 TRBV7-9 16 CSSSLPPGNLNTEAFF TGTTCCAGCAGCTTACCCCCGGGGAATCTAAACACTGAAGCTTTCTTT
NA NA TRBJ2-7 TRBV11-3 13 CASSLGYQNEQYF TGTGCCAGCAGCTTAGGGTATCAGAACGAGCAGTACTTC
TRBD2 NA TRBJ2-3 TRBV19 15 CASTRERGGTDTQYF TGTGCCAGTACCCGAGAGCGGGGTGGCACAGATACGCAGTATTTT
NA NA TRBJ1-1 TRBV6-5 16 CASSYSPEGLETEAFF TGTGCCAGCAGTTACTCGCCAGAGGGCCTAGAGACTGAAGCTTTCTTT
NA NA TRBJ1-1 TRBV30 13 CAWRNRLNTEAFF TGTGCCTGGAGGAACAGGTTGAACACTGAAGCTTTCTTT
NA NA TRBJ1-2 TRBV9 14 CASSGHDGSYGYTF TGTGCCAGCAGCGGCCACGACGGGAGCTATGGCTACACCTTC
TRBD2 NA TRBJ2-3 TRBV5-4 14 CASSTSGSTDTQYF TGTGCCAGCAGTACTAGCGGGAGCACAGATACGCAGTATTTT
NA few TRBJ2-1 TRBV2 13 CASKRTHYNEQFF TGTGCCAGCAAAAGGACACACTACAATGAGCAGTTCTTC
NA NA TRBJ1-1 TRBV7-8 15 CASSSQGGLSTEAFF TGTGCCAGCAGCTCCCAGGGAGGGCTGAGCACTGAAGCTTTCTTT
NA NA TRBJ1-1 TRBV5-1 14 CASSFWGVTTEAFF TGCGCCAGCAGCTTCTGGGGGGTTACCACTGAAGCTTTCTTT
NA once TRBJ2-7 TRBV7-8 15 CASSLGAGGTYEQYF TGTGCCAGCAGCTTAGGGGCCGGGGGAACGTACGAGCAGTACTTC
TRBD2 once TRBJ2-5 TRBV18 18 CASSPPSLAGGIEETQYF TGTGCCAGCTCACCACCGTCGCTAGCGGGGGGAATCGAAGAGACCCAGTACTTC
NA NA TRBJ2-3 TRBV11-3 15 CASSPRGFNTDTQYF TGTGCCAGCAGCCCTCGAGGTTTTAACACAGATACGCAGTATTTT
NA few TRBJ1-2 TRBV28 14 CAGKTFGPTGGYTF TGTGCCGGTAAAACGTTTGGGCCCACGGGGGGCTACACCTTC
TRBD2 NA TRBJ2-2 TRBV7-3 16 CASSFWLAVNTGELFF TGTGCCAGCAGCTTCTGGCTAGCGGTGAACACCGGGGAGCTGTTTTTT
NA NA TRBJ2-2 TRBV9 16 CASSARASGGTGELFF TGTGCCAGCAGCGCCCGGGCCTCCGGAGGAACCGGGGAGCTGTTTTTT
NA NA TRBJ1-1 TRBV6-6 16 CASSRDRTGVNTEAFF TGTGCCAGCAGCCGTGACAGGACTGGCGTGAACACTGAAGCTTTCTTT
NA NA TRBJ1-2 TRBV28 16 CASSFGARGGDYGYTF TGTGCCAGCAGTTTTGGAGCGAGAGGCGGGGACTATGGCTACACCTTC
TRBD2 NA TRBJ2-1 TRBV4-1 16 CASSQDMRGTNNEQFF TGCGCCAGCAGCCAAGATATGCGGGGGACTAACAATGAGCAGTTCTTC
NA NA TRBJ1-4 TRBV4-1 16 CASSLPGSKRGEKLFF TGCGCCAGCAGCCTTCCCGGGAGCAAACGGGGAGAAAAACTGTTTTTT
NA NA TRBJ2-2 TRBV23-1 16 CASSPGQFANTGELFF TGCGCCAGCAGTCCCGGACAGTTCGCGAACACCGGGGAGCTGTTTTTT
TRBD1 NA TRBJ2-5 TRBV19 14 CASSISGGQETQYF TGTGCCAGTAGTATATCAGGGGGCCAAGAGACCCAGTACTTC
NA NA TRBJ2-5 TRBV5-1 13 CASSLGSQETQYF TGCGCCAGCAGCTTGGGGAGCCAAGAGACCCAGTACTTC
NA NA TRBJ2-7 TRBV19 15 CASSIEGASSYEQYF TGTGCCAGTAGTATCGAAGGGGCCAGCTCCTACGAGCAGTACTTC
TRBD2 NA TRBJ2-1 TRBV5-4 18 CASRLTSGRTSSYNEQFF TGTGCCAGCAGGTTGACTAGCGGGAGGACTAGCTCCTACAATGAGCAGTTCTTC
NA NA TRBJ2-7 TRBV30 11 CAWVRGREQYF TGTGCCTGGGTGCGGGGTCGCGAGCAGTACTTC
NA once TRBJ1-1 TRBV9 13 CASSVATGTEAFF TGTGCCAGCAGCGTAGCTACGGGAACTGAAGCTTTCTTT
NA NA TRBJ1-1 TRBV9 14 CASSVAGENTEAFF TGTGCCAGCAGCGTAGCAGGGGAGAACACTGAAGCTTTCTTT
TRBD2 NA TRBJ2-5 TRBV6-1 16 CASSEPSGGAPETQYF TGTGCCAGCAGTGAACCCTCGGGGGGGGCGCCGGAGACCCAGTACTTC
NA NA TRBJ1-1 TRBV29-1 13 CSAGFRVEGEAFF TGCAGCGCGGGGTTTCGAGTGGAAGGTGAAGCTTTCTTT
TRBD2 NA TRBJ2-3 TRBV27 17 CASSFFPSGTSTDTQYF TGTGCCAGCAGTTTTTTTCCTAGCGGGACTAGCACAGATACGCAGTATTTT
TRBD1 NA TRBJ1-2 TRBV27 14 CASSFSTGAPSYTF TGTGCCAGCAGTTTCTCGACAGGGGCCCCCAGCTACACCTTC
TRBD1 NA TRBJ2-1 TRBV6-1 12 CASSVMGQMQFF TGTGCCAGCAGTGTAATGGGACAGATGCAGTTCTTC
TRBD2 NA TRBJ2-5 TRBV9 15 CASSLAGVLRETQYF TGTGCCAGCAGCCTAGCGGGGGTTTTAAGGGAGACCCAGTACTTC
NA NA TRBJ1-2 TRBV2 12 CASILRGNGYTF TGTGCCAGCATCCTAAGGGGGAATGGCTACACCTTC
NA NA TRBJ2-1 TRBV5-5 18 CASSWTFPPGAADNEQFF TGTGCCAGCAGCTGGACTTTCCCTCCAGGTGCAGCAGACAATGAGCAGTTCTTC
NA NA TRBJ2-1 TRBV19 11 CASSTYNEQFF TGTGCCAGTAGTACATACAATGAGCAGTTCTTC
NA NA TRBJ1-3 TRBV28 16 CASSLTPPGSGNTIYF TGTGCCAGCAGTTTAACCCCGCCAGGCTCTGGAAACACCATATATTTT
TRBD2 NA TRBJ2-5 TRBV5-4 15 CASSLVPGGQETQYF TGTGCCAGCAGCTTGGTTCCGGGAGGGCAAGAGACCCAGTACTTC
NA NA TRBJ1-2 TRBV9 13 CASSSGQNYGYTF TGTGCCAGCAGCTCCGGACAGAACTATGGCTACACCTTC
TRBD2 NA TRBJ2-7 TRBV6-1 13 CASSRGGVDEQYF TGTGCCAGCAGTCGCGGGGGAGTGGACGAGCAGTACTTC
TRBD1 NA TRBJ1-2 TRBV30 13 CAWSRTGLYGYTF TGTGCCTGGAGCCGGACAGGGCTCTATGGCTACACCTTC
TRBD1 NA TRBJ2-5 TRBV18 14 CASTPLTGSETQYF TGTGCCAGCACCCCCTTGACAGGGTCGGAGACCCAGTACTTC
TRBD1 few TRBJ1-2 TRBV19 13 CASRLTGAGGYTF TGTGCCAGTAGACTAACAGGGGCTGGCGGCTACACCTTC
TRBD1 once TRBJ2-5 TRBV9 18 CASSPTTGGLSYQETQYF TGTGCCAGCAGCCCCACGACAGGGGGCCTTTCCTACCAAGAGACCCAGTACTTC
TRBD2 NA TRBJ2-3 TRBV6-5 14 CAVSGGRLGDTQYF TGTGCCGTATCCGGCGGGAGGTTGGGAGATACGCAGTATTTT
TRBD1 NA TRBJ2-3 TRBV30 14 CARGTGGVTDTQYF TGTGCCCGAGGGACAGGGGGAGTCACAGATACGCAGTATTTT
NA NA TRBJ1-2 TRBV2 11 CASSVSRGYTF TGTGCCAGCAGTGTATCCAGAGGCTACACCTTC
TRBD1 NA TRBJ1-2 TRBV6-5 14 CASSYGGQVDGYTF TGTGCCAGCAGTTACGGGGGACAGGTCGATGGCTACACCTTC
NA NA TRBJ1-6 TRBV4-3 15 CASSQDARVDSPLHF TGCGCCAGCAGCCAAGATGCCAGGGTCGATTCACCCCTCCACTTT